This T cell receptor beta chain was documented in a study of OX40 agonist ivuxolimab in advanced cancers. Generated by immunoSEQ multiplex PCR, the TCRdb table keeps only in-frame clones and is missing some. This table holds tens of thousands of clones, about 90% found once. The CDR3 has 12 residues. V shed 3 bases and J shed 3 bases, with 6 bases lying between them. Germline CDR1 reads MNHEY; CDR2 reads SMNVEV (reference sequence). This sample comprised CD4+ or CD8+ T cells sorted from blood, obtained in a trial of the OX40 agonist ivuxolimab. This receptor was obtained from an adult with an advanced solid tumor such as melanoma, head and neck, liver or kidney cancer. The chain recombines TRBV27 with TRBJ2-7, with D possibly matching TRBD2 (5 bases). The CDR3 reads CASSFGGYEQYF. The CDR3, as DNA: TGTGCCAGCAGTTTTGGAGGCTACGAGCAGTACTTC.